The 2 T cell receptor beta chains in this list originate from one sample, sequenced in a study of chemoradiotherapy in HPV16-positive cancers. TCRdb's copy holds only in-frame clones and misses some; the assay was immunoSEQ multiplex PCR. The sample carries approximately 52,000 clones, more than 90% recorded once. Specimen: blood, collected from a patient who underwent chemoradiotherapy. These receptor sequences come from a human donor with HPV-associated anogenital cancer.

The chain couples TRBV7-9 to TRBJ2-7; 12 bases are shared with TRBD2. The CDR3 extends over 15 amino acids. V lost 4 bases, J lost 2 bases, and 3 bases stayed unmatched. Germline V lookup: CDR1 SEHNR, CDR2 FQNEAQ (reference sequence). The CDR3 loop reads CASSWTSGITYEQYF. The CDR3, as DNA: TGTGCCAGCAGCTGGACTAGCGGGATTACCTACGAGCAGTACTTC.

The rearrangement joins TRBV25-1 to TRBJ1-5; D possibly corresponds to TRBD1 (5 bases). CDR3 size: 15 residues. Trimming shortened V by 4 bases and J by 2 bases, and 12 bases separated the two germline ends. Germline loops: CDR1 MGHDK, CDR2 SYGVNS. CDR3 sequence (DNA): TGTGCCAGCAGTGCAGACACGGGGGGCAATCAGCCCCAGCATTTT. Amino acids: CASSADTGGNQPQHF.